The rows below give T cell receptor beta chains drawn from one sample of a study of post-analysis software for immune sequencing data. Via MiXCR, TCRdb re-called the PCR reads, giving one row per CDR3 protein. The sample lists about 810,000 distinct CDR3 sequences; 53% were seen once. The sample consisted of blood. These receptors all stem from a girl under 18 with multiple sclerosis. Both conserved end residues are part of each CDR3. D genes are given only for firm matches. Size is stated for part of the rows, as once, few or many counts, or as a class when the clone is expanded.

v_gene	d_gene	j_gene	abundance	CDR3aa	CDR3nt
TRBV12-3/TRBV12-4	-	TRBJ2-7	-	CASSPRDGFSSYEQYF	TGTGCCAGCAGTCCCCGGGACGGATTCAGCTCCTACGAGCAGTACTTC
TRBV29-1	-	TRBJ2-7	-	CSVLFGQLGAYEQYF	TGCAGCGTTTTATTCGGACAGCTTGGTGCCTACGAGCAGTACTTC
TRBV12-3/TRBV12-4	-	TRBJ2-2	-	CASSLAQGRGELFF	TGTGCCAGCAGTTTAGCCCAGGGTAGAGGGGAGCTGTTTTTT
TRBV5-1	-	TRBJ2-1	-	CASSRSGFLNEQFF	TGCGCCAGCAGCCGCTCGGGGTTTCTCAATGAGCAGTTCTTC
TRBV24-1	-	TRBJ1-2	-	CATSDFSYGYTF	TGTGCCACCAGTGATTTCAGTTATGGCTACACCTTC
TRBV5-1	-	TRBJ2-7	-	CTSSFEGPEQYF	TGCACCAGCAGCTTCGAGGGCCCCGAGCAGTACTTC
TRBV9	-	TRBJ2-1	-	CASSVVNEQFF	TGTGCCAGCAGCGTAGTGAATGAGCAGTTCTTC
TRBV27	-	TRBJ2-3	-	CASSRLSDTQYF	TGTGCCAGCAGCAGACTGTCAGATACGCAGTATTTT
TRBV20-1	-	TRBJ2-7	-	CSASMDKEYF	TGCAGTGCTAGTATGGATAAAGAGTACTTC
TRBV12-3/TRBV12-4	TRBD1	TRBJ1-2	-	CASSPRGAPNYGYTF	TGTGCCAGCAGTCCCAGGGGGGCGCCCAACTATGGCTACACCTTC
TRBV7-9	-	TRBJ1-2	-	CASSLAGKQGLNYGYTF	TGTGCCAGCAGCTTAGCGGGGAAGCAGGGCTTGAACTATGGCTACACCTTC
TRBV12-3/TRBV12-4	TRBD2	TRBJ2-3	-	CASSHWAGGTTDTQYF	TGTGCCAGCAGCCATTGGGCGGGAGGAACCACAGATACGCAGTATTTT
TRBV4-1	-	TRBJ2-1	-	CASSQEKNRLNEQFF	TGCGCCAGCAGCCAAGAAAAAAACAGGCTCAATGAGCAGTTCTTC
TRBV10-3	TRBD2	TRBJ2-7	-	CAISEVPGRGEYEQYF	TGTGCCATCAGTGAGGTCCCGGGGAGGGGAGAGTACGAGCAGTACTTC
TRBV12-5	TRBD2	TRBJ2-3	-	CASGTSRGAIIRTDTQYF	TGTGCTAGTGGGACGTCGCGGGGGGCTATTATCCGCACAGATACGCAGTATTTT
TRBV20-1	-	TRBJ2-7	-	CSASPGRDLREQYF	TGCAGTGCTAGTCCAGGCCGGGATCTACGAGAGCAGTACTTC
TRBV5-1	TRBD1	TRBJ2-7	once	CASSALASGTVLSYEQYF	TGCGCCAGCAGCGCCCTCGCTTCCGGGACAGTACTTTCCTACGAGCAGTACTTC
TRBV7-3	TRBD2	TRBJ2-1	-	CASSSTSANEQFF	TGTGCCAGCAGTTCGACTAGCGCGAATGAGCAGTTCTTC
TRBV29-1	-	TRBJ2-2	-	CSVVSQNTGELFF	TGCAGCGTTGTGAGCCAGAACACCGGGGAGCTGTTTTTT
TRBV6-4	TRBD1	TRBJ2-6	few	CASSSGTGGSGANVLTF	TGTGCCAGCAGTTCCGGGACAGGTGGCTCTGGGGCCAACGTCCTGACTTTC
TRBV29-1	TRBD1	TRBJ2-3	-	CSVRGTGENTQYF	TGCAGCGTTCGCGGGACAGGGGAGAATACGCAGTATTTT
TRBV30	-	TRBJ2-1	-	CAWSPWRNDNEQFF	TGTGCCTGGAGTCCCTGGCGGAATGACAATGAGCAGTTCTTC
TRBV9	-	TRBJ1-1	few	CASSVIQTPDTEAFF	TGTGCCAGCAGCGTTATCCAAACCCCGGACACTGAAGCTTTCTTT
TRBV20-1	TRBD2	TRBJ2-5	-	CSALQRTSVETQYF	TGCAGTGCTCTCCAGCGGACTAGTGTGGAGACCCAGTACTTC
TRBV7-9	-	TRBJ2-3	-	CASGHRDTQYF	TGTGCCAGCGGACATCGAGATACGCAGTATTTT
TRBV6-5	-	TRBJ1-2	few	CASSYFRARGSGRAYGYTF	-
TRBV20-1	TRBD2	TRBJ2-5	-	CSAKSGMVETQYF	TGCAGTGCCAAGAGCGGGATGGTTGAGACCCAGTACTTC
TRBV7-9	TRBD1	TRBJ1-5	once	CASSWDSQNQPQHF	TGTGCCAGCAGCTGGGACAGCCAGAATCAGCCCCAGCATTTT
TRBV27	TRBD2	TRBJ2-1	-	CASSLREGLLQFF	TGTGCCAGCAGCCTACGGGAGGGCCTTCTGCAGTTCTTC
TRBV7-3	TRBD2	TRBJ2-1	-	CASSRRTSGEQFF	TGTGCCAGCAGCCGGCGGACTAGCGGGGAGCAGTTCTTC
TRBV29-1	-	TRBJ2-5	-	CSVEWAKWTQYF	TGCAGCGTTGAATGGGCCAAGTGGACCCAGTACTTC
TRBV12-3/TRBV12-4	TRBD2	TRBJ2-5	-	CASSFRAGGQETQYF	TGTGCCAGCAGTTTCCGAGCGGGGGGCCAAGAGACCCAGTACTTC
TRBV5-1	TRBD1	TRBJ2-1	-	CASRPGQGQGEQFF	TGCGCCAGCAGACCGGGACAGGGGCAAGGTGAGCAGTTCTTC
TRBV20-1	TRBD1	TRBJ2-7	-	CSAGGQGGPSFSYEQYF	TGCAGTGCGGGGGGACAGGGAGGGCCCTCGTTCTCGTACGAGCAGTACTTC
TRBV7-2	-	TRBJ2-1	-	CAGSLAGGISYNEQFF	TGTGCCGGCAGCTTAGCCGGGGGCATCTCCTACAATGAGCAGTTCTTC
TRBV7-8	TRBD1	TRBJ2-7	few	CASSSTAGTVYEQYF	TGTGCCAGCAGCTCCACCGCCGGGACAGTCTACGAGCAGTACTTC
TRBV5-5	-	TRBJ2-7	-	CASESNPRGRGAYEQYF	TGTGCCAGCGAGTCGAACCCGAGAGGCAGGGGGGCCTACGAGCAGTACTTC
TRBV12-5	-	TRBJ2-5	few	CASGLVGLQETQYF	TGTGCTAGTGGTTTGGTAGGTCTACAAGAGACCCAGTACTTC
TRBV12-3/TRBV12-4	-	TRBJ2-5	few	CASSVTTTRKQYF	TGTGCCAGCAGTGTCACCACCACTAGAAAGCAGTACTTC
TRBV15	-	TRBJ2-5	-	CATSPHGLETQYF	TGTGCCACCTCTCCTCACGGCCTGGAGACCCAGTACTTC
TRBV20-1	-	TRBJ1-1	-	CSARRTTEAFF	TGCAGTGCTAGAAGGACAACTGAAGCTTTCTTT
TRBV12-3/TRBV12-4	TRBD1	TRBJ1-1	few	CASSFRQGAPNTEAFF	TGTGCCAGCAGTTTTCGTCAGGGGGCGCCGAACACTGAAGCTTTCTTT
TRBV12-3/TRBV12-4	-	TRBJ1-1	-	CASSSVTRNTEAFF	TGTGCCAGCAGTTCGGTCACAAGGAACACTGAAGCTTTCTTT
TRBV29-1	TRBD2	TRBJ2-7	few	CSVGGLAEYEQYF	TGCAGCGTTGGGGGACTAGCCGAATACGAGCAGTACTTC
TRBV12-3/TRBV12-4	TRBD1	TRBJ2-7	few	CASSRPGQGEREQYF	TGTGCCAGCAGTAGACCGGGACAGGGTGAGAGGGAGCAGTACTTC
TRBV9	-	TRBJ1-5	-	CASSNGTQSNQPQHF	TGTGCCAGCAGCAACGGGACACAGAGCAATCAGCCCCAGCATTTT
TRBV10-2	TRBD1	TRBJ1-2	-	CASSGLGQGGYGYTF	TGCGCCAGCAGTGGACTTGGACAGGGGGGTTATGGCTACACCTTC
TRBV7-2	TRBD1	TRBJ2-7	-	CASGTQTGFYEQYF	TGTGCCAGCGGCACGCAGACAGGGTTCTACGAGCAGTACTTC
TRBV6-5	TRBD1	TRBJ2-3	-	CASSRDRVGTDTQYF	TGTGCCAGCAGTCGGGACAGGGTGGGCACAGATACGCAGTATTTT
TRBV20-1	TRBD2	TRBJ2-1	few	CSAPRASGTNEQFF	TGCAGTGCTCCTCGGGCTAGCGGGACCAATGAGCAGTTCTTC
TRBV7-3	-	TRBJ2-1	-	CASSSQRGDYRGEQFF	TGTGCCAGCAGCTCCCAGCGCGGTGACTACCGCGGTGAGCAGTTCTTC
TRBV29-1	-	TRBJ2-7	-	CSVDNGSYEQYF	TGCAGCGTTGACAACGGCTCCTACGAGCAGTACTTC
TRBV29-1	-	TRBJ2-1	-	CSVAAGSSYNEQFF	TGCAGCGTTGCTGCGGGGAGCTCCTACAATGAGCAGTTCTTC
TRBV29-1	-	TRBJ2-5	few	CSVLKGPQETQYF	TGCAGCGTCCTCAAGGGCCCCCAAGAGACCCAGTACTTC
TRBV12-3/TRBV12-4	TRBD1	TRBJ2-7	once	CASKRPGQGIYEQYF	TGTGCCAGCAAAAGACCGGGACAGGGTATCTACGAGCAGTACTTC
TRBV29-1	-	TRBJ1-2	-	CSVELTGFYGYTF	TGCAGCGTCGAACTTACAGGGTTCTATGGCTACACCTTC
TRBV12-3/TRBV12-4	-	TRBJ2-4	-	CASSLFDSAKVIQYF	TGTGCCAGCAGTTTATTCGACAGTGCGAAGGTCATTCAGTACTTC
TRBV16	TRBD2	TRBJ2-6	few	CASSQRREGANVLTF	TGTGCCAGCAGCCAGAGGCGGGAGGGGGCCAACGTCCTGACTTTC